The 3 T cell receptor beta chains given below trace back to one sample, sequenced in a study of blood T cells in healthy people across ages. Together with a sample-barcoded 5' primer, a J-beta primer mix was included in a second PCR lasting about 7 to 12 cycles. A single record per CDR3 protein comes from TCRdb applying MiXCR to the 5' RACE reads. The sample has about 1,600,000 distinct CDR3 sequences; approximately 40% are singletons. Material for sequencing was blood. These receptors came from a woman aged 18-29 years in good health.

The CDR3 nucleotides read TGCGCCAGCAGCTTGGCGCAGGGGGCGACCTACGAGCAGTACTTC. This encodes CASSLAQGATYEQYF. V and J are TRBV5-1 and TRBJ2-7; 8 bases line up with TRBD1. Looked up from germline, CDR1 is SGHRS and CDR2 is YFSETQ. This CDR3 is built from 15 residues. V trimming: 0 bases; J trimming: 2 bases; junction bases outside the gene matches: 4. The variable domain in full, completed from reference TRBV5-1 and TRBJ2-7, reads KAGVTQTPRYLIKTRGQQVTLSCSPISGHRSVSWYQQTPGQGLQFLFEYFSETQRNKGNFPGRFSGRQFSNSRSEMNVSTLELGDSALYLCASSLAQGATYEQYFGPGTRLTVT.

There are a few counts of this clonotype. Here the CDR3 DNA reads TGTGCCAGCACCGAGGGGGTCTACAATGAGCAGTTCTTC. The encoded protein is CASTEGVYNEQFF. This chain connects TRBV6-1 to TRBJ2-1; tentatively, D is TRBD1 (6 bases). Germline values: CDR1 MNHNS, CDR2 SASEGT. The CDR3 totals 13 residues. V lost 7 bases, J lost 3 bases, and 10 bases lay in between.

The chain couples TRBV2 to TRBJ2-2, with no clear D. This CDR3 is 12 amino acids long. Germline CDR1 and CDR2: SNHLY and FYNNEI. The V gene lost 6 bases and the J gene lost 6 bases, with 8 bases spanning the gap. The chain's CDR3 is CASRGFSGELFF. The CDR3 DNA reads TGTGCCAGCAGGGGATTTTCCGGGGAGCTGTTTTTT.